This T cell receptor beta chain was recorded in a study of human T cells and chemical hapten exposure. Via MiXCR, TCRdb re-called the RACE reads, giving one row per CDR3 protein. The sample records 350,000 to 400,000 distinct CDR3 sequences, 4.5% to 6% being singletons. Time point indicated: pre-sensitization, week 0. Treatment denoted: therapeutic diphenylcyclopropenone sensitization with weekly scalp DPC. In its sample, this clonotype was seen many times. CDR3 length equals 15 residues. With V trimmed by 4 bases and J by 4 bases, 11 bases remained unmatched. Per the germline V gene, CDR1 is SQVTM and CDR2 is ANQGSEA.

The chain uses TRBV29-1 and TRBJ1-2; 8 bases match TRBD1. The sequence came from a woman in her 50s with alopecia areata. Some clones in this sample may be carry-over from other donors' samples. The starting material was whole blood, obtained in connection with sensitization to the hapten diphenylcyclopropenone (DPC). CDR3 protein: CSVGPRDRGIYGYTF. The DNA of the CDR3 is TGCAGCGTTGGACCCCGAGACAGGGGCATCTATGGCTACACCTTC.